Listed below are T cell receptor beta chains from one sample, sequenced in a study of T-cell memory formation after mild COVID-19. TCRdb re-analysed the 5' RACE reads in MiXCR, keeping a single row per CDR3 protein. This table holds some 250,000 distinct CDR3 sequences, roughly 17% found once. The sequenced sample was PBMCs or a T cell subset sorted from them (not recorded which). All receptors derive from a man between 18 and 35 years old who had mild COVID-19 (a few samples of this study predate the infection). Cell type and time point are not known. CDR3s include the opening cysteine and the closing phenylalanine or tryptophan. D genes are given only for firm matches. Part of the rows lack a size; the others show once, few, many or a class for expanded clones.

J gene | clone size | D gene | V gene | CDR3 DNA | CDR3 protein
TRBJ2-3 | . | TRBD1 | TRBV29-1 | TGCAGCGTACGACAGGGTGCAGATACGCAGTATTTT | CSVRQGADTQYF
TRBJ1-2 | few | TRBD1 | TRBV7-3 | TGTGCCAGCAGCTTAAACCTTGGGACAGGGGGAAGTGGCTACACCTTC | CASSLNLGTGGSGYTF
TRBJ1-1 | few | TRBD1 | TRBV5-1 | TGCGCCAGCAGCGGGACCGGGACAGGGGCAGGGAGTACTGAAGCTTTCTTT | CASSGTGTGAGSTEAFF
TRBJ2-1 | few | . | TRBV19 | TGTGCCACGAGTCGGGCAGGTCTTTACAATGAGCAGTTCTTC | CATSRAGLYNEQFF
TRBJ2-7 | few | . | TRBV4-3 | TGCGCCAGCAGCCAAGAACGACAGCCCTCCTACGAGCAGTACTTC | CASSQERQPSYEQYF
TRBJ2-3 | many | . | TRBV11-2 | TGTGCCAGCAGCCAGGGGGAGGGGGATACGCAGTATTTT | CASSQGEGDTQYF
TRBJ2-3 | many | . | TRBV11-2 | TGTGCCAGCAGCTGGGATCTAAATACGCAGTATTTT | CASSWDLNTQYF
TRBJ2-7 | few | . | TRBV11-2 | TGTGCCAGCAGCCTGTTTAAGGGCGAGCAGTACTTC | CASSLFKGEQYF
TRBJ2-4 | many | . | TRBV6-5 | TGTGCCAGCAGTTACTCTGGGGTCGGGACCAAAAACATTCAGTACTTC | CASSYSGVGTKNIQYF
TRBJ2-6 | many | . | TRBV7-2 | TGTGCCAGCAGCAATCGGGACTCTGGGGCCAACGTCCTGACTTTC | CASSNRDSGANVLTF
TRBJ2-2 | . | . | TRBV5-1 | TGCGCCAGCAGGGGCGCCGCGGACACCGGGGAGCTGTTTTTT | CASRGAADTGELFF
TRBJ1-2 | few | . | TRBV15 | TGTGCCACCAGCAGAGATCGAGTTTCCTATGGCTACACCTTC | CATSRDRVSYGYTF
TRBJ2-2 | . | TRBD2 | TRBV3-1 | TGTGCCAGCAGCCTCCTAGCGGGGCCCGGGGAGCTGTTTTTT | CASSLLAGPGELFF
TRBJ2-2 | . | . | TRBV12-3/TRBV12-4 | TGTGCCAGCAGTTTTCGGCCAGGGTACACCGGGGAGCTGTTTTTT | CASSFRPGYTGELFF
TRBJ2-2 | . | . | TRBV27 | TGTGCCAGCAGTTTAAGTGGAGGCACCGGGGAGCTGTTTTTT | CASSLSGGTGELFF
TRBJ2-3 | . | . | TRBV6-5 | TGTGCCAGCCTCCCCGGGCAGGGAAGCACAGATACGCAGTATTTT | CASLPGQGSTDTQYF
TRBJ2-7 | . | . | TRBV4-3 | TGCGCCAGCAGCCAGGCGGGCCACTCCTACGAGCAGTACTTC | CASSQAGHSYEQYF
TRBJ1-1 | . | TRBD1 | TRBV25-1 | TGTGCCAGCGGATTATCAGGGGGCACTGAAGCTTTCTTT | CASGLSGGTEAFF
TRBJ2-5 | few | . | TRBV7-2 | TGTGCCAGCAGCTTAGGTCCCGAACAAGAGACCCAGTACTTC | CASSLGPEQETQYF
TRBJ2-3 | . | TRBD1 | TRBV4-3 | TGCGCCAGCAGCCAAGATTCGTCGGGACAGGGAACAGATACGCAGTATTTT | CASSQDSSGQGTDTQYF
TRBJ1-1 | . | . | TRBV4-2 | TGTGCCAGCAGCCAACGAGGGGTTTTGGGCACTGAAGCTTTCTTT | CASSQRGVLGTEAFF
TRBJ2-3 | few | . | TRBV7-2 | TGTGCCAGCAGCTTGGTGGCGTTCCCCGATACGCAGTATTTT | CASSLVAFPDTQYF
TRBJ1-2 | . | . | TRBV19 | TGTGCCAGTAGTCAATACGCCGACGGCTACACCTTC | CASSQYADGYTF